This TCR beta chain was found in a study of blood T cell repertoires in COVID-19. In the study overall: Spain, Italy and the United States supplied samples that represented acute and convalescent COVID-19.

Germline assignment: CDR1 SGHRS and CDR2 YFSETQ. V lost 4 bases and J lost 2, with 12 bases in between. This CDR3 spans 14 amino acids. As originally analysed: How many nucleated cells were present was estimated from reference gene primer amplification. Clones were sequenced by immunoSEQ multiplex PCR, and TCRdb holds only the in-frame ones, with some missing. Clonal size and the V and J genes are those of that table, whereas D and trimming came from the DNA. The sample records some 320,000 clones, roughly nine tenths being singletons. The receptor's source is a woman aged 25 to 39 with COVID-19, enrolled during active disease. The sample was peripheral blood. The chain recombines TRBV5-1 with TRBJ1-1; possibly TRBD1 for D (5 bases). DNA of the CDR3: TGCGCCAGCAGCCTCCGACAGCCAAACACTGAAGCTTTCTTT. Its protein product is CASSLRQPNTEAFF.